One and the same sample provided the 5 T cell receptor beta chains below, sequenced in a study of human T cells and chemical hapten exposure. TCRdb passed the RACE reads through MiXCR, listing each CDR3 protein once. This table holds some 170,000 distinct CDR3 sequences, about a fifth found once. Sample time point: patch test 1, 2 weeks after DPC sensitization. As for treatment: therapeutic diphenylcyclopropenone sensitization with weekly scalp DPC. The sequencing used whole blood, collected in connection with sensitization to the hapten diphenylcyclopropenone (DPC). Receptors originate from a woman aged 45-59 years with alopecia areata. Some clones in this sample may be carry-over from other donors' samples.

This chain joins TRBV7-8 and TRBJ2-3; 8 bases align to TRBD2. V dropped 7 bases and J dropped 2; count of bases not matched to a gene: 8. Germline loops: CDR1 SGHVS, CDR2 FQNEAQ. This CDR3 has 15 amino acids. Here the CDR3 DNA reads TGTGCCAGCAACTCCCTAGCGGGTCTCACAGATACGCAGTATTTT. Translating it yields CASNSLAGLTDTQYF.

DNA of the CDR3: TGCGCCAGCAGCTTGTCAGGGGTAAACTATGGCTACACCTTC. This sequence encodes CASSLSGVNYGYTF. The V and J genes are TRBV5-1 and TRBJ1-2, with D tentatively TRBD1 (6 bases). This CDR3 comprises 14 residues. The germline CDR1 and CDR2 sequences are SGHRS and YFSETQ. The V and J ends lost 1 base and 2 bases respectively, with 9 bases between them.

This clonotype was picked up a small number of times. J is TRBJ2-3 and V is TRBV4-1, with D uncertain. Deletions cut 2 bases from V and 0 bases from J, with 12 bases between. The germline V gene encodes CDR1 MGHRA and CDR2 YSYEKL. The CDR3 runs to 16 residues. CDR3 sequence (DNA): TGCGCCAGCAGCCAAAATACGGTATCTAGCACAGATACGCAGTATTTT. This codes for CASSQNTVSSTDTQYF.

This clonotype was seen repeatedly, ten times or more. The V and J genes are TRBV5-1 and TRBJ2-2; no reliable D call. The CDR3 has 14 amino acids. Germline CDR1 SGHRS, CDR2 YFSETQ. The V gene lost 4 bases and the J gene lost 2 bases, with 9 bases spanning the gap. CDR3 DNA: TGCGCCAGCAGCCTGGACGGTAACACCGGGGAGCTGTTTTTT. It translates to CASSLDGNTGELFF. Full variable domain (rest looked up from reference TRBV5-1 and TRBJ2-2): KAGVTQTPRYLIKTRGQQVTLSCSPISGHRSVSWYQQTPGQGLQFLFEYFSETQRNKGNFPGRFSGRQFSNSRSEMNVSTLELGDSALYLCASSLDGNTGELFFGEGSRLTVL.

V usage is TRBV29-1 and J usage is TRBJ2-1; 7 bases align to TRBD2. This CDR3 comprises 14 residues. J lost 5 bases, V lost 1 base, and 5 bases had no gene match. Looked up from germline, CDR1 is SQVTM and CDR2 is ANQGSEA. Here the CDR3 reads CSVEAPGTNNEQFF. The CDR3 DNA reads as TGCAGCGTTGAAGCCCCCGGGACTAACAATGAGCAGTTCTTC.